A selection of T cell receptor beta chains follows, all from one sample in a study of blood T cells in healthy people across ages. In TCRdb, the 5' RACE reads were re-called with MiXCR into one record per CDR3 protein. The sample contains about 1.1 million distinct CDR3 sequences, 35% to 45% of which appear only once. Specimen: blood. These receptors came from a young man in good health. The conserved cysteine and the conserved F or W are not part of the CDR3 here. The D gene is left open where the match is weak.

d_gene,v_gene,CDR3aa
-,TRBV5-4,ASAFLRGEDTDTQY
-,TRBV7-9,ASSPLAGREAF
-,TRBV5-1,ASSPRLETQY
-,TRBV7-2,ASSSQGSTDTQY
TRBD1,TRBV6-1,ASSEPGQAMGAF
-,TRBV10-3,AISETYDGAKY
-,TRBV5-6,ASSTTRGEGYT
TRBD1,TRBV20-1,SALEETGAYGYT
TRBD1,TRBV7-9,ASSLEARDSNYGYT
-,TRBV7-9,ASSPQTRDGVVYGYT
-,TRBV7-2,ASSLIYVSGANVLT
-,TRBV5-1,ASSLDLSSNEQF
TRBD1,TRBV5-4,ASSNRDREETQY
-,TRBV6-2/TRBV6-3,ASSEPGAPQH
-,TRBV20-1,SARVYGGETGNTEAF
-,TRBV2,ASSTGSGYGYT
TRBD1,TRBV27,ASRRDRATEAF
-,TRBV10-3,AISPGYDNEQF
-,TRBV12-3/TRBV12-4,ASSADGGQPQH
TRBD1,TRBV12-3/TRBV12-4,ASSLQGEATEAF
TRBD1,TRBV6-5,ASRYRGGYT
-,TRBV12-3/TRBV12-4,ASSTVGVSNQPQH
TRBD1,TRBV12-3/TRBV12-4,ASTSTGPRYGYT
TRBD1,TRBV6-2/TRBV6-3,ASNYRGGTEAF
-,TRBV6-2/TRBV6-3,ASRPTMGGTDTQY
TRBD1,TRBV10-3,AIYGTGGVENGYT
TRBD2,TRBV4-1,ASSLALLAGGLTDTQY
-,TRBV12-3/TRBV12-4,ASSPSVGQFYNEQY
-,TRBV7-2,ASSFGAVGYT
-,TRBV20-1,SAAPMEGTYPHSNQPQH
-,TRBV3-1,ASSQDRGDEQF
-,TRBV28,ASSLQYLNYGYT
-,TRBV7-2,ASSLEHGAVGYT
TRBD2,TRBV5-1,ASSLAKGTSVADTQY
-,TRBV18,ASAPESNQPQH